A single T cell receptor beta chain is shown here with its context. TCRdb independently ran MiXCR on the 5' RACE reads; one entry per CDR3 protein. Of roughly 290,000 distinct CDR3 sequences in the sample, under 9.5% were seen once. This record belongs to a study of identical twins. There are 14 residues in the CDR3. Deletions cut 7 bases from V and 1 base from J, with 13 bases between. Germline V gene data show CDR1 as MNHNS and CDR2 as SASEGT. The sample also formed part of further work on yellow fever vaccine responses in identical twins.

The chain links TRBV6-1 to TRBJ1-2; no clear D gene. The sequence was obtained from a young woman in good health. Sequencing was performed on memory (CD45RO+) T cells sorted from blood. As DNA, the CDR3 is TGTGCCAGCATTCAGGATGTGTTTAACTATGGCTACACCTTC. This encodes CASIQDVFNYGYTF.